The clone carrying this T cell receptor beta chain has ten or more counts. The data are from a study of blood T cell repertoires in COVID-19. CDR1 and CDR2 from the germline V gene are SGDLS and YYNGEE. The CDR3 is made up of 11 amino acids. The trim removed 4 bases at V and 10 bases at J, leaving 5 bases unmatched. The method was immunoSEQ multiplex PCR; TCRdb's version includes in-frame clones alone and lacks a portion of them. The profile shows about 270,000 clones, about nine tenths of them singletons. This TCR was recovered from a man aged 18-30 years who had recovered from COVID-19. Material: PBMCs or T cells enriched from blood (not recorded which). The chain couples TRBV9 to TRBJ2-7, with 7 bases fitting TRBD1. CDR3 residues: CASSPGGHQYF. CDR3 sequence (DNA): TGTGCCAGCAGCCCAGGGGGTCACCAGTACTTC. The variable domain in full, with the rest retrieved from reference TRBV9 and TRBJ2-7, is DSGVTQTPKHLITATGQRVTLRCSPRSGDLSVYWYQQSLDQGLQFLIQYYNGEERAKGNILERFSAQQFPDLHSELNLSSLELGDSALYFCASSPGGHQYFGPGTRLTVT.